These 7 T cell receptor beta chains originate from one sample sequenced in a study of T-cell memory formation after mild COVID-19. TCRdb independently ran MiXCR on the 5' RACE reads; one entry per CDR3 protein. Of nearly 350,000 distinct CDR3 sequences detected, 13% appear once; the ten largest clones hold about 21%. What was sequenced was PBMCs or a T cell subset sorted from them (not recorded which). The receptors shown here come from a man between 18 and 35 years old who had mild COVID-19 (a few samples of this study predate the infection). Cell type and time point are not known.

The chain couples TRBV20-1 to TRBJ1-6; the D gene is possibly TRBD1 (5 bases). Germline V CDR1 and CDR2: DFQATT, SNEGSKA (reference sequence). This CDR3 region has 14 residues. V lost 3 bases to trimming and J lost 3 bases, with 9 bases between them. The CDR3 sequence is CSARTESYNSPLHF. The CDR3, as DNA: TGCAGTGCTAGGACAGAGAGCTATAATTCACCCCTCCACTTT.

This clonotype was counted ten times or more. This rearrangement joins TRBV5-1 to TRBJ2-7, with D perhaps matching TRBD2 (5 bases). The CDR3 sequence is 15 residues long. Germline V CDR1 and CDR2: SGHRS, YFSETQ. The V gene lost 4 bases and the J gene lost 3 bases, with 17 bases spanning the gap. CDR3 nucleotides: TGCGCCAGCAGCCCGAATCCGGGAAGCATCTACGAGCAGTACGTC. This encodes CASSPNPGSIYEQYV.

The gene calls are TRBV7-2 and TRBJ2-3; 9 bases fit TRBD2. V was pared by 7 bases and J by 6 bases, with 8 bases of the junction left unmatched. The CDR3 contains 14 residues. The germline V gene has CDR1 SGHTA and CDR2 FQGNSA. The CDR3 bases are TGTGCCAGCAACCGCGGGGGGGCTACGGATACGCAGTATTTT. Its translation: CASNRGGATDTQYF. Full variable domain (outside the CDR3, taken from reference TRBV7-2 and TRBJ2-3): GAGVSQSPSNKVTEKGKDVELRCDPISGHTALYWYRQSLGQGLEFLIYFQGNSAPDKSGLPSDRFSAERTGGSVSTLTIQRTQQEDSAVYLCASNRGGATDTQYFGPGTRLTVL.

This clonotype occurred many times. This sequence joins TRBV7-2 and TRBJ2-2; D is uncertain. Trimming stripped 2 bases from V and 4 bases from J, with 5 bases between. The CDR3 covers 13 residues. The germline V gene has CDR1 SGHTA and CDR2 FQGNSA. CDR3 DNA sequence: TGTGCCAGCAGCTTATACTCCACCGGGGAGCTGTTTTTT. As protein: CASSLYSTGELFF.

This clonotype has more than one count but fewer than ten. The rearrangement joins TRBV7-3 to TRBJ1-6; no firm D call. Trimming left V 8 bases short and J 3 bases short, with 8 bases between. Germline-derived CDR1 and CDR2 are SGHTA and FQGTGA. CDR3 length: 13 residues. The CDR3: CASAGDYNSPLHF. CDR3 nucleotide sequence: TGTGCCAGCGCTGGGGACTATAATTCACCCCTCCACTTT.

This clonotype was observed a few times. The chain has TRBV5-4 and TRBJ1-5, with D unclear. The CDR3 has 14 amino acids. Germline V gene data show CDR1 as SGHNT and CDR2 as YYREEE (reference sequence). Deletions cut 1 base from V and 3 bases from J, with 8 bases between. CDR3 sequence: CASSLLGNNQPQHF. The DNA of the CDR3 is TGTGCCAGCAGCTTGTTGGGGAACAATCAGCCCCAGCATTTT.

This clonotype was seen at least ten times. J is TRBJ1-2 and V is TRBV5-1, with D possibly being TRBD1 (6 bases). Trimming shortened V by 5 bases and J by 5 bases, and 16 bases separated the two germline ends. CDR3 size: 14 residues. The germline CDR1 and CDR2 sequences are SGHRS and YFSETQ. This CDR3 reads CASRAGVGVYGYTF. In nucleotides, the CDR3 is TGCGCCAGCAGGGCAGGGGTCGGGGTATATGGCTACACCTTC.